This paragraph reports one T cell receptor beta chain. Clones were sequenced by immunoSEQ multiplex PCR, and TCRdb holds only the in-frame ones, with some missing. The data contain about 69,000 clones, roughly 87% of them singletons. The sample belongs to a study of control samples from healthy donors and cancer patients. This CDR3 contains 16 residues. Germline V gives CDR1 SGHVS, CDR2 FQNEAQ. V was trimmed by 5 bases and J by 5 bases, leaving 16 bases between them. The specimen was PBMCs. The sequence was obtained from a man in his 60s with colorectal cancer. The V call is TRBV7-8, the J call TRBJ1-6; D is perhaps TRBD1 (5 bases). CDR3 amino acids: CASSAPPGANNSPLHF. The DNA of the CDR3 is TGTGCCAGCAGCGCCCCCCCCGGGGCCAATAATTCACCCCTCCACTTT.